This T cell receptor (beta chain) emerged from a study of T cell changes during pregnancy in multiple sclerosis. Clones were sequenced by immunoSEQ multiplex PCR, and TCRdb holds only the in-frame ones, with some missing. The repertoire holds under 85,000 clones, with around 91% as singletons. Germline V gene sequence: CDR1 MNHEY, CDR2 SVGAGI. The germline V and J ends were trimmed by 2 bases and 1 base, with 5 bases remaining between them. The CDR3 has 13 amino acids. V and J are TRBV6-5 and TRBJ1-1; D unclear. Material: peripheral blood, obtained in the third trimester of pregnancy. The sequence derives from a female donor in good health, enrolled as a control in a pregnancy study. The CDR3 bases are TGTGCCAGCAGTTACGTAGAGAACACTGAAGCTTTCTTT. Its protein is CASSYVENTEAFF.